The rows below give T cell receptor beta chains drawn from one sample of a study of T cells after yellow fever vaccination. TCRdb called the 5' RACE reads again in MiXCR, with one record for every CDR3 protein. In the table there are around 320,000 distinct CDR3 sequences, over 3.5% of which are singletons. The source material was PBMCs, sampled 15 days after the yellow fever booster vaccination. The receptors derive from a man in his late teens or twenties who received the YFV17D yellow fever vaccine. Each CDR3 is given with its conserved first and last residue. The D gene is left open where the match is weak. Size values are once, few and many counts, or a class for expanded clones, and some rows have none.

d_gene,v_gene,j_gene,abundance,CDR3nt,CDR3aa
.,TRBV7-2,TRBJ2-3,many,TGTGCCAGCAGCTTAGGAATACCCACAGATACGCAGTATTTT,CASSLGIPTDTQYF
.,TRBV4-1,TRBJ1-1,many,TGCGCCAGCAGCCAAGGGATCTACAGGGAGCGTGAAGCTTTCTTT,CASSQGIYREREAFF
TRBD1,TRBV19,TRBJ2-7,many,TGTGCCAGTCGATCCCGGGGACAGGGCCCCTACGAGCAGTACTTC,CASRSRGQGPYEQYF
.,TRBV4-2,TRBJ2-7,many,TGTGCCAGCAGCCAAGAACAGGGCGCTAGCGACTCCTACGAGCAGTACTTC,CASSQEQGASDSYEQYF
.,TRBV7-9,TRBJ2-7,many,TGTGCCAGCAGCTTAGAGGGCGGATACGAGCAGTACTTC,CASSLEGGYEQYF
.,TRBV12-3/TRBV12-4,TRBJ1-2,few,TGTGCCAGCAGTTCCGGGCAGTCTAACTATGGCTACACCTTC,CASSSGQSNYGYTF
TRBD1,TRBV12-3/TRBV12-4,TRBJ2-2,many,TGTGCCAGCAGTTCCGGACAGGGGAGAAACACCGGGGAGCTGTTTTTT,CASSSGQGRNTGELFF
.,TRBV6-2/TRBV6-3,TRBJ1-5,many,TGTGCCAGTAGGACAGTCGGGGTCTATCAGCCCCAGCATTTT,CASRTVGVYQPQHF
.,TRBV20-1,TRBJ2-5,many,TGCAGTGCGTATCCAGACCGACAAGAGACCCAGTACTTC,CSAYPDRQETQYF
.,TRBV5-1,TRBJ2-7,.,TGCGCCAGCAGCTTGCGCCTAGGAACCTACGAGCAGTACTTC,CASSLRLGTYEQYF
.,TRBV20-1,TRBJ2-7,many,TGCAGTGCTAGAGATGATTTGGAAGGGAAGGGCTACGAGCAGTACTTC,CSARDDLEGKGYEQYF
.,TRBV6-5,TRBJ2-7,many,TGTGCCAGCAGTCACTGGGCATCGGCTAGTGCCCACGAGCAGTACTTC,CASSHWASASAHEQYF
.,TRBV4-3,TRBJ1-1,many,TGCGCCAGCAGCCAAGATCGGGGAAGGGGGGCTTTCTTT,CASSQDRGRGAFF
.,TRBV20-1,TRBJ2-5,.,TGCAGTGCTAGCGGGGAACCGGGAGAGACCCAGTACTTC,CSASGEPGETQYF
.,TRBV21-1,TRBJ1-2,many,TGTGCCAGCAGCAAAGAAAACTGGACTAACTATGGCTACACCTTC,CASSKENWTNYGYTF
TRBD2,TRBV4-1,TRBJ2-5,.,TGCGCCAGCAGCCAAGAAGCGGGGGGCCTCCAAGAGACCCAGTACTTC,CASSQEAGGLQETQYF
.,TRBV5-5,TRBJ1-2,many,TGTGCCAGCGGAAGGGGGGGGCCTGGCTATGGCTACACCTTC,CASGRGGPGYGYTF
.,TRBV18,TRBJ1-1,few,TGTGCCAGCTCACCAAAGGTCCCCCGGACTGAAGCTTTCTTT,CASSPKVPRTEAFF
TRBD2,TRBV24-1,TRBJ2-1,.,TGTGCCACCAGTGGGACTAGCGGGGGAGATTACAATGAGCAGTTCTTC,CATSGTSGGDYNEQFF
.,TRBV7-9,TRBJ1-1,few,TGTGCCAGCAGCTTCAGTCGCGAGACCACTGAAGCTTTCTTT,CASSFSRETTEAFF
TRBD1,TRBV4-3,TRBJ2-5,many,TGCGCCAGCAGCCGAGGGACAGGGGGCTCAGAGACCCAGTACTTC,CASSRGTGGSETQYF
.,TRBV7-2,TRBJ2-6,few,TGTGCCAGCAGCTTAGATGGGGTAGGAGGGGGCTACTCTGGGGCCAACGTCCTGACTTTC,CASSLDGVGGGYSGANVLTF
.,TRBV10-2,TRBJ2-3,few,TGCGCCAGCAGTTATATGAGTACGCAGTATTTT,CASSYMSTQYF
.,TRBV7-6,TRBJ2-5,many,TGTGCCAGCAGCTTAAGCAGGCCCGGGTTGGGACAAGAGACCCAGTACTTC,CASSLSRPGLGQETQYF
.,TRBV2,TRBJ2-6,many,TGTGCCAGCAGTGCCCGGGAGTACGGGGGGGCCAACGTCCTGACTTTC,CASSAREYGGANVLTF
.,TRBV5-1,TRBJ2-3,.,TGCGCCAGCAGCCCCCTAGGGCGAGTCGACGTTACAGATACGCAGTATTTT,CASSPLGRVDVTDTQYF
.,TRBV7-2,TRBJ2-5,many,TGTGCCAGCAGCTTGGGGTCCTCCCCAAAGACCCAGTACTTC,CASSLGSSPKTQYF
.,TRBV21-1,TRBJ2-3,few,TGTGCCAGCAGCAATGGTTTCCCCCAGGTAGGGGGGGGGCCTTACTCTTGGTCGTCGCAGTATTTT,CASSNGFPQVGGGPYSWSSQYF
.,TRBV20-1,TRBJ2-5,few,TGCAGTGCTAGAGTCCTCGGGGGGCTAAAAGAGACCCAGTACTTC,CSARVLGGLKETQYF
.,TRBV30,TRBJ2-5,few,TGTGCCTGGAGTTTGGGGCCAGAAGAGACCCAGTACTTC,CAWSLGPEETQYF
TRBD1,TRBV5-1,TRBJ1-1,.,TGCGCCAGCAGCCCCTACCCAGGGGGTGGTACTGAAGCTTTCTTT,CASSPYPGGGTEAFF
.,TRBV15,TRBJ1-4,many,TGTGCCACCAGCAGGGTTGGGGAAAAACTGTTTTTT,CATSRVGEKLFF
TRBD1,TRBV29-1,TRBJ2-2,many,TGCAGCGTTCTCCCTACAGGGGGCAGGGGAGCCGGGGAGCTGTTTTTT,CSVLPTGGRGAGELFF
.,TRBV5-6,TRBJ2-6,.,TGTGCCAGCAGCTTGATCACGTCGGGGGCCAACGTCCTGACTTTC,CASSLITSGANVLTF
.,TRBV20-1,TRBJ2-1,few,TGCAGTGCTAGCGCCTCCCTCGACACCTACAATGAGCAGTTCTTC,CSASASLDTYNEQFF
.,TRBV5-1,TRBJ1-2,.,TGCGCCAGCAGCTACCAGGGGAGCGGCTACACCTTC,CASSYQGSGYTF